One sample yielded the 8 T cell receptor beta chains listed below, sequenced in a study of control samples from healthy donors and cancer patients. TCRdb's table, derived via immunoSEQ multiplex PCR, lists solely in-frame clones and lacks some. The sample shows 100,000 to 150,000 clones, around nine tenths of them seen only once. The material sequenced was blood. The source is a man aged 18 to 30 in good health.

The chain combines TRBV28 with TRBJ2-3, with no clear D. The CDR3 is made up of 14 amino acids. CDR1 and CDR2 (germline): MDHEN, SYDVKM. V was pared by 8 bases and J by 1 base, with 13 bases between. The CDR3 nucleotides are TGTGCCAGCTGCGGACGGAGCGGCACAGATACGCAGTATTTT. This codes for CASCGRSGTDTQYF.

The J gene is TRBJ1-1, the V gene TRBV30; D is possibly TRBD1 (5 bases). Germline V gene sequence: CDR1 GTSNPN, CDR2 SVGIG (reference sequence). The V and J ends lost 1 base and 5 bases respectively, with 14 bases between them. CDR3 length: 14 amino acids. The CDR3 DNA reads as TGTGCCTGGAGTGCTGAGGGGATGAGGACTGAAGCTTTCTTT. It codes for CAWSAEGMRTEAFF.

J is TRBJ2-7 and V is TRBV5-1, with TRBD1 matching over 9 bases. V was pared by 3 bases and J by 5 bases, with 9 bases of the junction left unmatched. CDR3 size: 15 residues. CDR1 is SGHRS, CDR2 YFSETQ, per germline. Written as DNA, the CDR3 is TGCGCCAGCAGCTCCGGGACAGGGCTCTTCGACGAGCAGTACTTC. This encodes CASSSGTGLFDEQYF.

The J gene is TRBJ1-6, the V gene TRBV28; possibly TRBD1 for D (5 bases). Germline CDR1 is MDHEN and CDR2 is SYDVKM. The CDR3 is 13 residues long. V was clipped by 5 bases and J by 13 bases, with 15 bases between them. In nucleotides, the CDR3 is TGTGCCAGCAGTCCGCCCCGCAGGGATCCCCTCCACTTT. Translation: CASSPPRRDPLHF.

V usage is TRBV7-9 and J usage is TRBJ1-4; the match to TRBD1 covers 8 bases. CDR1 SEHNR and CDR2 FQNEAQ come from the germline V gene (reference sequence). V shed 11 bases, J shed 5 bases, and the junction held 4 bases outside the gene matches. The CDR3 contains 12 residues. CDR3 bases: TGTGCCGGGACAGGATTCAATGAAAAACTGTTTTTT. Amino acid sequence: CAGTGFNEKLFF.

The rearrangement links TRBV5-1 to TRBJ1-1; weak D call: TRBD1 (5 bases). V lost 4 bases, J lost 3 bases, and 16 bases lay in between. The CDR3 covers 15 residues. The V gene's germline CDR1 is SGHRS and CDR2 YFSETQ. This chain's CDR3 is CASSRSQGWDTEAFF. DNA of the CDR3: TGCGCCAGCAGCAGGTCGCAGGGATGGGACACTGAAGCTTTCTTT.

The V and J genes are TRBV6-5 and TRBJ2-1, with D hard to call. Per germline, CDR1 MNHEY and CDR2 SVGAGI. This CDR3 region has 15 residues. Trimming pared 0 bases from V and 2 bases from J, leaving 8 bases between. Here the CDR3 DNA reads TGTGCCAGCAGTTACTCGGGCGGACCCTACAATGAGCAGTTCTTC. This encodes CASSYSGGPYNEQFF.

DNA of the CDR3: TGCGCCAGCAGCTTGGTGGGGACCGCTAGCTCCTATAATTCACCCCTCCACTTT. Protein sequence: CASSLVGTASSYNSPLHF. This chain connects TRBV5-1 to TRBJ1-6; tentatively, D is TRBD1 (5 bases). Trimming cost V 0 bases and J 0 bases, with 13 bases left between them. Per the germline V gene, CDR1 is SGHRS and CDR2 is YFSETQ. This CDR3 spans 18 amino acids. Full variable domain (rest looked up from reference TRBV5-1 and TRBJ1-6): KAGVTQTPRYLIKTRGQQVTLSCSPISGHRSVSWYQQTPGQGLQFLFEYFSETQRNKGNFPGRFSGRQFSNSRSEMNVSTLELGDSALYLCASSLVGTASSYNSPLHFGNGTRLTVT.